Sequencing of this T cell receptor beta chain was carried out in a study of OX40 agonist ivuxolimab in advanced cancers. Study overall: Therapy given before enrollment (anti-PD-1, anti-PD-L1 or anti-CTLA-4) was allowed, and 40% to 45% had some.

Produced via immunoSEQ multiplex PCR; TCRdb's table is partial and in-frame only. There are fewer than 70,000 clones in the sample; about 89% occur only once, and 13% to 15% lies in the top ten. Worth noting for this clone: Antigen: not known.

Points from the study as a whole: Averaging showed that CD8+ T cells had more expanded clones than CD4+ did. In the 0.1 to 3.0 mg/kg range, CD4+ and CD8+ blood T cells had expanded clonally by week 6.

Trimming took 0 bases from V and 2 from J; bases not matched to a gene: 4. Germline V CDR1 and CDR2: LNHNV, YYDKDF (reference sequence). This CDR3 has 17 residues. The chain recombines TRBV15 with TRBJ2-1; 10 nucleotides agree with TRBD2. The sequencing used CD4+ or CD8+ T cells sorted from blood, collected in a trial of the OX40 agonist ivuxolimab. This TCR derives from an adult with an advanced solid tumor such as melanoma, head and neck, liver or kidney cancer. The CDR3 region is CATSREDSGRAYNEQFF. CDR3 sequence (DNA): TGTGCCACCAGCAGAGAGGACAGCGGGAGGGCCTACAATGAGCAGTTCTTC.